The 14 T cell receptor beta chains presented below share a single source sample, sequenced in a study of blood T cell repertoires in COVID-19. Libraries were prepared by immunoSEQ multiplex PCR; TCRdb keeps only in-frame clonotypes and omits some of them. The repertoire holds 350,000 to 450,000 clones, approximately 86% seen once, with just over 7% in the top ten. The specimen was peripheral blood. These receptor sequences come from a woman aged 55 to 70 with COVID-19, enrolled during active disease.

The chain employs TRBV5-6 and TRBJ1-5; D is ambiguous. The CDR3 is 15 amino acids. Germline V CDR1 and CDR2: SGHDT, YYEEEE. With 1 base removed from V and 9 bases from J, the gap between germline ends came to 17 bases. The CDR3 sequence is CASSLYSSTVGPQHF. CDR3 nucleotides: TGTGCCAGCAGCTTGTACTCCTCAACAGTGGGGCCCCAGCATTTT.

This chain connects TRBV30 to TRBJ1-2; 7 positions agree with TRBD1. This CDR3 region has 14 residues. The junction had 11 bases not matched to a gene; V was cut back by 2 bases and J by 8 bases. In germline, CDR1 is GTSNPN, CDR2 SVGIG (reference sequence). The chain's CDR3 is CAWSLQGGGGGYTF. The CDR3 DNA reads as TGTGCCTGGAGTCTCCAAGGGGGCGGAGGGGGCTACACCTTC.

V usage is TRBV4-2 and J usage is TRBJ2-7, with 9 bases fitting TRBD1. J lost 1 base, V lost 1 base, and 2 bases had no gene match. Germline V gene data show CDR1 as LGHNA and CDR2 as YNFKEQ. CDR3 length: 15 residues. DNA of the CDR3: TGTGCCAGCAGCCAAGTGGACAGGGGTTCCTACGAGCAGTACTTC. Protein: CASSQVDRGSYEQYF.

The chain is built from TRBV3-1 (or the pseudogene TRBV3-2) and TRBJ1-3, with 9 bases matching TRBD1. The ends lost 5 bases at V and 3 bases at J; junction bases unmatched: 8. Germline V CDR1 and CDR2: LGHDT, YNNKEL (reference sequence). The CDR3 is 16 amino acids. Here the CDR3 reads CASSEGQGVFGNTIYF. CDR3 DNA sequence: TGTGCCAGCAGCGAGGGACAGGGTGTATTTGGAAACACCATATATTTT.

This chain uses TRBV10-3 with TRBJ2-2; D is possibly TRBD1 (8 bases). Germline-derived CDR1 and CDR2 are ENHRY and SYGVKD. Trimming stripped 2 bases from V and 4 bases from J, with 11 bases between. This CDR3 has 15 residues. CDR3 DNA sequence: TGTGCCATCAGTGAGAACAGGGGGGGCACCGGGGAGCTGTTTTTT. This translates into CAISENRGGTGELFF.

V gene TRBV13 combines with J gene TRBJ2-7, with TRBD1 identical over 7 bases. Germline V gene sequence: CDR1 PRHDT, CDR2 FYEKMQ (reference sequence). This CDR3 contains 13 residues. Unmatched junction bases numbered 7, after V lost 8 bases and J lost 3 bases. CDR3 in DNA: TGTGCCAGCCAAAGGGGGCGAAGCTACGAGCAGTACTTC. Protein product: CASQRGRSYEQYF.

This chain uses TRBV7-9 with TRBJ1-3, with a tentative D call TRBD1 (5 bases). V was cut by 2 bases and J by 8 bases, with 10 bases left in between. Germline V CDR1 and CDR2: SEHNR, FQNEAQ (reference sequence). The CDR3 consists of 13 residues. The CDR3 reads CASSLLGADTIYF. The CDR3 coding sequence is TGTGCCAGCAGCTTATTAGGGGCGGACACCATATATTTT.

The chain employs TRBV30 and TRBJ1-1; D is uncertain. With 0 bases removed from V and 7 bases from J, the gap between germline ends came to 9 bases. Germline V gene lookup returns CDR1 GTSNPN and CDR2 SVGIG (reference sequence). The CDR3 length is 12 residues. The CDR3 DNA reads TGTGCCTGGAGTGTAGCGGGCTTTGAAGCTTTCTTT. Translated, it gives CAWSVAGFEAFF. Full variable domain (missing parts from reference TRBV30 and TRBJ1-1): SQTIHQWPATLVQPVGSPLSLECTVEGTSNPNLYWYRQAAGRGLQLLFYSVGIGQISSEVPQNLSASRPQDRQFILSSKKLLLSDSGFYLCAWSVAGFEAFFGQGTRLTVV.

The chain uses TRBV29-1 and TRBJ1-2; perhaps TRBD1 as D (6 bases). The CDR3 extends over 15 amino acids. Germline values: CDR1 SQVTM, CDR2 ANQGSEA. V lost 7 bases to trimming and J lost 7 bases, with 25 bases between them. The CDR3 here is CSATAGEGDGGGYTF. CDR3 coding DNA: TGCAGCGCTACCGCGGGTGAGGGGGACGGTGGTGGCTACACCTTC.

The rearrangement links TRBV5-6 to TRBJ2-7; D is unclear. Germline values: CDR1 SGHDT, CDR2 YYEEEE. The CDR3 is made up of 12 amino acids. The V gene lost 0 bases and the J gene lost 4 bases, with 5 bases spanning the gap. CDR3 nucleotides: TGTGCCAGCAGCTTGGGGCTGTACGAGCAGTACTTC. This encodes CASSLGLYEQYF.

In its sample, this clone was seen a few times. The rearrangement joins TRBV11-2 to TRBJ1-3; 8 bases are a match to TRBD1. The germline V gene has CDR1 SGHAT and CDR2 FQNNGV. CDR3 length: 18 residues. V trimming: 5 bases; J trimming: 1 base; junction bases outside the gene matches: 13. The CDR3: CASSARGRDRSSGNTIYF. The DNA of the CDR3 is TGTGCCAGCAGCGCCCGCGGACGGGACAGGAGTTCTGGAAACACCATATATTTT.

This sequence joins TRBV30 and TRBJ1-5; 8 positions agree with TRBD1. Trimming cost V 5 bases and J 6 bases; bases outside gene matches: 18. Germline V gene sequence: CDR1 GTSNPN, CDR2 SVGIG (reference sequence). The CDR3 covers 17 residues. The CDR3 spells CAWEDNRIPGQAQPQHF. The CDR3 DNA follows: TGTGCCTGGGAAGATAACCGGATTCCGGGACAGGCTCAGCCCCAGCATTTT.

The chain combines TRBV6-6 with TRBJ1-2; D unclear. Germline assignment: CDR1 MNHNY and CDR2 SVGAGI (reference sequence). With 1 base removed from V and 3 bases from J, the gap between germline ends came to 15 bases. CDR3 length: 16 amino acids. The CDR3 coding sequence is TGTGCCAGCAGTTACTTCCCGGGAAGAGGGTACTATGGCTACACCTTC. Encoded protein: CASSYFPGRGYYGYTF.

This rearrangement joins TRBV7-6 to TRBJ2-7; 7 bases are a match to TRBD1. Germline V gene lookup returns CDR1 SGHVS and CDR2 FNYEAQ. This CDR3 has 15 residues. V lost 2 bases to trimming and J lost 4 bases; unmatched junction nucleotides: 8. This CDR3 reads CASSLSPGQTYEQYF. The DNA of the CDR3 is TGTGCCAGCAGCTTATCGCCGGGACAGACTTACGAGCAGTACTTC. Full variable domain (remainder filled in from reference TRBV7-6 and TRBJ2-7): GAGVSQSPRYKVTKRGQDVALRCDPISGHVSLYWYRQALGQGPEFLTYFNYEAQQDKSGLPNDRFSAERPEGSISTLTIQRTEQRDSAMYRCASSLSPGQTYEQYFGPGTRLTVT.